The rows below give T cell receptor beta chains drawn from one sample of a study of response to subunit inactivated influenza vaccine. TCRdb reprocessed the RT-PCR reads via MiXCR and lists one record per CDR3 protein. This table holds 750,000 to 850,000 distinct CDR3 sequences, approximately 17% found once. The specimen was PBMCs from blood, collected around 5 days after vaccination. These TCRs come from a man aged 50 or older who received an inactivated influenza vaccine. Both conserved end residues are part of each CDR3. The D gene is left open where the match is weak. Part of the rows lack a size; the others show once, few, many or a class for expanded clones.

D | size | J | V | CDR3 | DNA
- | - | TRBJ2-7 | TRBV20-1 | CSARAFTRGSSYEQYF | TGCAGTGCTAGAGCATTCACCAGGGGCTCCTCCTACGAGCAGTACTTC
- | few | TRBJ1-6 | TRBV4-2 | CASSQDMAIYNSPLHF | TGTGCCAGCAGCCAAGATATGGCAATTTATAATTCACCCCTCCACTTT
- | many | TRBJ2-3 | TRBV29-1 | CSVSDGTDTQYF | TGCAGCGTTTCGGACGGTACAGATACGCAGTATTTT
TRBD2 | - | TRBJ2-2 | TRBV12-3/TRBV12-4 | CASIRPGTSGRIVGTGELFF | TGTGCCAGCATCCGTCCCGGGACTAGCGGGAGGATCGTGGGCACCGGGGAGCTGTTTTTT
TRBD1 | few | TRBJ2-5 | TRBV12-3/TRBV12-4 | CASSPDRTETQYF | TGTGCCAGCAGTCCGGACAGGACGGAGACCCAGTACTTC
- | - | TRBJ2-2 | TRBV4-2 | CASTNWAGNTGELLF | TGTGCCAGCACCAACTGGGCCGGGAACACCGGGGAGCTGCTTTTT
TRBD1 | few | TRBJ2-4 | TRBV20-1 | CSARDVAGGQPILAKNIQYF | TGCAGTGCTAGAGATGTAGCTGGGGGACAGCCCATACTAGCCAAAAACATTCAGTACTTC
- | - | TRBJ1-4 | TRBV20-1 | CSARRSTNNEKLFF | TGCAGTGCTAGAAGGTCAACAAATAATGAAAAACTGTTTTTT
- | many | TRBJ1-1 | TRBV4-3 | CASSQEQNTEAFF | TGCGCCAGCAGCCAAGAACAGAACACTGAAGCTTTCTTT
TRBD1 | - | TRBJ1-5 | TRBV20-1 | CSARGQTGTQPQHF | TGCAGTGCTAGAGGGCAGACAGGGACTCAGCCCCAGCATTTT
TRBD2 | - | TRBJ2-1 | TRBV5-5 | CASQSLAGSSYNEQFF | TGTGCCAGCCAGTCACTAGCGGGGAGCTCCTACAATGAGCAGTTCTTC
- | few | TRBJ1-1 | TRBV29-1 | CSVVPGKNTEAFF | TGCAGCGTGGTTCCGGGGAAGAACACTGAAGCTTTCTTT
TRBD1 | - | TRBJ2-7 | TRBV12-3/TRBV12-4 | CASSWTGRDEQYF | TGTGCCAGCAGCTGGACAGGCCGGGACGAGCAGTACTTC
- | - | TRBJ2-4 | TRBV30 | CAWSLRGTSNIQYF | TGTGCCTGGAGTTTAAGAGGGACCAGTAACATTCAGTACTTC
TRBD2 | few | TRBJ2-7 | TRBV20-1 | CSAMTGGLERGLYEQYF | TGCAGTGCTATGACGGGGGGATTGGAGAGGGGACTCTACGAGCAGTACTTC
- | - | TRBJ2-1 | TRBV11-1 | CASSFSGGNEQFF | TGTGCCAGCAGCTTTTCTGGGGGGAATGAGCAGTTCTTC
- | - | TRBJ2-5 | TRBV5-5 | CASSPDTYQETQYF | TGTGCCAGCAGCCCGGATACGTACCAAGAGACCCAGTACTTC
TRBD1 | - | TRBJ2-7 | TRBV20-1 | CSGPVGQGASGEQYF | TGCAGTGGGCCTGTAGGACAGGGGGCGTCGGGGGAGCAGTACTTC
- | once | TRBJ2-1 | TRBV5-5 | CATGGGQVFYNEQFF | TGTGCCACCGGGGGAGGACAGGTGTTCTACAATGAGCAGTTCTTC
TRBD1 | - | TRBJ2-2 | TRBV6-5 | CASSYDRGRAGGLFF | TGTGCCAGCAGTTACGACAGGGGGCGCGCCGGGGGGCTGTTTTTT
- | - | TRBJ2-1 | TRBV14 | CASSQGTLSREQFF | TGTGCCAGCAGCCAAGGGACCCTATCCAGGGAGCAGTTCTTC
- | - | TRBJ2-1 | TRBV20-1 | CSARLRSSGYNEQFF | TGCAGTGCTAGACTTCGAAGCAGCGGTTACAATGAGCAGTTCTTC
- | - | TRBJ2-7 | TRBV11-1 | CASSLWTQAYEQYF | TGTGCCAGCAGCTTATGGACCCAAGCCTACGAGCAGTACTTC
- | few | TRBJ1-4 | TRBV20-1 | CSARVGSGYEKLFF | TGCAGTGCTAGAGTTGGCAGCGGGTATGAAAAACTGTTTTTT
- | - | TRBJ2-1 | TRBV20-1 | CSARDLGVYEQFF | TGCAGTGCTAGAGATTTGGGTGTATACGAGCAGTTCTTC
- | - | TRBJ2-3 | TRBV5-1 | CASSLDFGSTDTQYF | TGCGCCAGCAGCTTGGACTTCGGTAGCACAGATACGCAGTATTTT
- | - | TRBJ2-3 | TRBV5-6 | CASSWERTDTQYF | TGTGCCAGCAGCTGGGAACGCACAGATACGCAGTATTTT
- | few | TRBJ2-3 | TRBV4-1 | CASSRMAGFKDTQYF | TGCGCCAGCAGCCGGATGGCAGGGTTTAAAGATACGCAGTATTTT
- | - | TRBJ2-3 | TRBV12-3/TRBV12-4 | CASGGYPSTDTQYF | TGTGCCAGCGGGGGCTACCCCAGCACAGATACGCAGTATTTT
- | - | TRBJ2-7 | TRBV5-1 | CASSLDVSTLQYF | TGCGCCAGCAGCCTAGACGTGTCAACGTTGCAGTACTTC
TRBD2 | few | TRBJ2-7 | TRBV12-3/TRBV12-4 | CASSQTSGPYEQYF | TGTGCCAGCAGTCAAACTAGCGGCCCCTACGAGCAGTACTTC
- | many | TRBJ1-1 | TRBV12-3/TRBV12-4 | CASSLAAGNTEAFF | TGTGCCAGCAGTTTAGCGGCAGGGAACACTGAAGCTTTCTTT
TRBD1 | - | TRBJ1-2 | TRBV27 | CASSPMGRDRGYTF | TGTGCCAGCAGTCCCATGGGGCGGGACAGGGGCTACACCTTC
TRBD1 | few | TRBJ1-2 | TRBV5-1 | CASSSEGTGVGYTF | TGCGCCAGCAGCTCCGAGGGGACAGGGGTTGGCTACACCTTC
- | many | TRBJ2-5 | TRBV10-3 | CAIKGQETQYF | TGTGCCATCAAGGGACAAGAGACCCAGTACTTC
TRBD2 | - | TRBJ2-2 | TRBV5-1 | CASSRTSSTGELFF | TGCGCCAGCAGCCGGACTAGCAGCACCGGGGAGCTGTTTTTT
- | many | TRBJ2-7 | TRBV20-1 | CSARPDSSYEQYF | TGCAGTGCTAGACCGGACAGCTCCTACGAGCAGTACTTC
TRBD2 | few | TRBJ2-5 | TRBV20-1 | CSANNRRDSGVDETQYF | TGCAGTGCTAACAATAGAAGAGACAGCGGGGTTGATGAGACCCAGTACTTC
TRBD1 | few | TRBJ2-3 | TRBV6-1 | CERGRPEVNTQYF | TGTGAGAGGGGGCGGCCGGAGGTGAATACGCAGTATTTT
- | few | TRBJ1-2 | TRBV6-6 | CASSGGVGYTF | TGTGCCAGCAGTGGGGGGGTCGGCTACACCTTC
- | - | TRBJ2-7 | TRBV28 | CASSTGGSSYEQYF | TGTGCCAGCAGTACTGGGGGTTCATCCTACGAGCAGTACTTC
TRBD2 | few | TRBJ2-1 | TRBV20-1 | CSARSGAGGYNEQFF | TGCAGTGCTAGATCCGGGGCGGGAGGGTACAATGAGCAGTTCTTC
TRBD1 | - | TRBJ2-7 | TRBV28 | CASSLTGEAISYEQYF | TGTGCCAGCAGTTTAACAGGGGAAGCAATTTCTTACGAGCAGTACTTC
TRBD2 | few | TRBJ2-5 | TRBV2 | CASSEALAGRETQYF | TGTGCCAGCAGTGAAGCGCTAGCGGGGAGGGAGACCCAGTACTTC
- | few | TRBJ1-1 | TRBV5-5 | CASSVQRNTEAFF | TGTGCCAGCAGCGTACAGCGGAACACTGAAGCTTTCTTT
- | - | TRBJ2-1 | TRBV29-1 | CSVDVGRTGNEQFF | TGCAGCGTTGACGTGGGGAGAACTGGGAATGAGCAGTTCTTC
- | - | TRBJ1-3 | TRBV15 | CATGASGNTIYF | TGTGCCACCGGCGCCTCTGGAAACACCATATATTTT
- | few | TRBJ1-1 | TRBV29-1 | CSVGGVISTEAFF | TGCAGCGTTGGGGGGGTAATAAGCACTGAAGCTTTCTTT
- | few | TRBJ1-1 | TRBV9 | CASSGLAGTEAFF | TGTGCCAGCAGCGGGTTAGCGGGGACTGAAGCTTTCTTT
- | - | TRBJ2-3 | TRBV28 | CASSPLSSPDTQYF | TGTGCCAGCAGTCCCCTGAGCTCCCCAGATACGCAGTATTTT